This entry lists 5 T cell receptor beta chains sequenced from one sample in a study of cytomegalovirus exposure and HLA in healthy donors (dated by TCRdb to between 2016 and 2019). Receptors were amplified or captured by the immunoSEQ multiplex PCR assay. For the multiplex PCR, a mixture combining 60 forward primers for TCR Vbeta segments and 13 reverse primers for TCR Jbeta segments was used. TCRdb carries this immuneACCESS record with in-frame sequences only. Its versions omit some clonotypes, under half of them owing to an unresolved V gene in the studies checked, with the rest unexplained. For this sample the table gives fewer than 150,000 clones, of which about 74% were detected only once. The leading ten clones occupy approximately 2% of the sample. The sequenced material came from PBMCs. These receptors came from a man aged 25-45 years in good health and CMV-seronegative.

The chain carries TRBV16 and TRBJ1-1, with 7 nucleotides matching TRBD1. Germline V CDR1 and CDR2: KGHSY, FQNENV. The V and J ends lost 4 bases and 1 base, in that order; junction bases with no gene match: 9. This CDR3 region has 16 residues. CDR3 nucleotide sequence: TGTGCCAGCAGCCCCCCCGTAGGGGGCCCGAACACTGAAGCTTTCTTT. This translates into CASSPPVGGPNTEAFF.

This rearrangement joins TRBV19 to TRBJ2-7, with 9 bases aligning to TRBD2. The J segment lost 5 bases and the V segment lost 1 base, leaving 6 bases of the junction unmatched. The CDR3 loop spans 15 amino acids. The V gene's germline CDR1 is LNHDA and CDR2 SQIVND (reference sequence). CDR3 DNA: TGTGCCAGTAGTATAGTGCAAGCGGGGGGCAACGAGCAGTACTTC. It specifies CASSIVQAGGNEQYF.

In this sample, this clone turned up a few times. The chain links TRBV5-1 to TRBJ2-3; TRBD1 is a possible D gene (6 bases). Between the trimmed V and J ends, which lost 0 bases and 0 bases, there was a span of 8 bases. The CDR3 runs 15 residues. Germline V gene data show CDR1 as SGHRS and CDR2 as YFSETQ. The CDR3 DNA is TGCGCCAGCAGCTTGGGGACAGTTAGCACAGATACGCAGTATTTT. Its protein product is CASSLGTVSTDTQYF.

The chain is built from TRBV4-2 and TRBJ2-7; 14 bases map to TRBD2. The V gene's germline CDR1 is LGHNA and CDR2 YNFKEQ. V was clipped by 1 base and J by 3 bases; unmatched bases: 5. This CDR3 region has 17 residues. The CDR3 loop reads CASSQGAGTSGSYEQYF. The CDR3 DNA is TGTGCCAGCAGCCAAGGGGCCGGGACTAGCGGGAGCTACGAGCAGTACTTC.

J is TRBJ2-6 and V is TRBV4-1, with D unclear. There are 15 residues in the CDR3. V was trimmed by 2 bases and J by 2 bases, leaving 7 bases between them. Germline V CDR1 and CDR2: MGHRA, YSYEKL. The CDR3, as DNA: TGCGCCAGCAGCCAAAGTGAGGCTGGGGCCAACGTCCTGACTTTC. Residues: CASSQSEAGANVLTF.